These T cell receptor beta chains were read from a single sample in a study of T-cell memory formation after mild COVID-19. TCRdb ran MiXCR on the 5' RACE reads and lists one entry per CDR3 protein. The sample has 400,000 to 550,000 distinct CDR3 sequences, 25% seen once. The source material was PBMCs or a T cell subset sorted from them (not recorded which). The receptor set was obtained from an adult woman who had mild COVID-19 (a few samples of this study predate the infection). Cell type and time point are not known. CDR3s include the opening cysteine and the closing phenylalanine or tryptophan. A D gene is named only where the DNA matches it firmly. Size tells how often a clone was seen (once, few, many) or the class of an expanded clone, and some rows leave it out.

clone size: -; D gene: -; J gene: TRBJ2-1; V gene: TRBV20-1; CDR3 protein: CSAREAFSYNEQFF; CDR3 DNA: TGCAGTGCTAGAGAAGCGTTCTCCTACAATGAGCAGTTCTTC
clone size: -; D gene: TRBD1; J gene: TRBJ1-5; V gene: TRBV5-4; CDR3 protein: CASSRGTGESNQPQHF; CDR3 DNA: TGTGCCAGCAGCCGCGGGACAGGGGAAAGCAATCAGCCCCAGCATTTT
clone size: -; D gene: TRBD1; J gene: TRBJ1-1; V gene: TRBV5-1; CDR3 protein: CASSVGQGLSMNTEAFF; CDR3 DNA: TGCGCCAGCAGCGTCGGACAGGGGCTTTCCATGAACACTGAAGCTTTCTTT
clone size: few; D gene: TRBD2; J gene: TRBJ2-1; V gene: TRBV2; CDR3 protein: CASSATSGSWNEQFF; CDR3 DNA: TGTGCCAGCAGTGCGACTAGCGGGAGTTGGAATGAGCAGTTCTTC
clone size: -; D gene: TRBD2; J gene: TRBJ2-4; V gene: TRBV6-4; CDR3 protein: CASLRGSGRSRNIQYF; CDR3 DNA: TGTGCCAGCTTAAGGGGTAGCGGGAGGTCCAGAAACATTCAGTACTTC
clone size: -; D gene: TRBD1; J gene: TRBJ2-1; V gene: TRBV10-3; CDR3 protein: CAISEGIFRGQGRNEQFF; CDR3 DNA: TGTGCCATCAGTGAGGGTATCTTCCGGGGACAGGGCCGAAATGAGCAGTTCTTC
clone size: -; D gene: TRBD2; J gene: TRBJ2-1; V gene: TRBV6-5; CDR3 protein: CASSYQGSGDLFF; CDR3 DNA: TGTGCCAGCAGTTACCAGGGTAGCGGGGACTTGTTCTTC
clone size: few; D gene: TRBD2; J gene: TRBJ2-1; V gene: TRBV7-6; CDR3 protein: CASSLETSQWNNEQFF; CDR3 DNA: TGTGCCAGCAGCTTAGAGACTAGCCAATGGAACAATGAGCAGTTCTTC
clone size: few; D gene: -; J gene: TRBJ1-5; V gene: TRBV12-3/TRBV12-4; CDR3 protein: CASSLRYVAAQHF; CDR3 DNA: TGTGCCAGCAGTTTAAGGTACGTGGCGGCCCAGCATTTT
clone size: -; D gene: -; J gene: TRBJ1-4; V gene: TRBV7-9; CDR3 protein: CASSSDSATNEKLFF; CDR3 DNA: TGTGCCAGCAGCTCCGACAGTGCAACTAATGAAAAACTGTTTTTT
clone size: -; D gene: -; J gene: TRBJ1-2; V gene: TRBV10-3; CDR3 protein: CAISEDIRYGYTF; CDR3 DNA: TGTGCCATCAGTGAGGACATACGCTATGGCTACACCTTC
clone size: -; D gene: -; J gene: TRBJ1-2; V gene: TRBV4-1; CDR3 protein: CASSQGVGPYGYTF; CDR3 DNA: TGCGCCAGCAGCCAGGGGGTCGGACCCTATGGCTACACCTTC
clone size: -; D gene: TRBD2; J gene: TRBJ2-1; V gene: TRBV6-6; CDR3 protein: CASRGGERRPYNEQFF; CDR3 DNA: TGTGCCAGCAGGGGGGGGGAGAGGAGGCCCTACAATGAGCAGTTCTTC
clone size: -; D gene: -; J gene: TRBJ2-2; V gene: TRBV5-4; CDR3 protein: CASSYNSGGESTGELFF; CDR3 DNA: TGTGCCAGCAGCTATAACAGTGGAGGGGAGAGCACCGGGGAGCTGTTTTTT
clone size: -; D gene: TRBD1; J gene: TRBJ2-7; V gene: TRBV6-1; CDR3 protein: CASSIPPKRRTGDTYEQYF; CDR3 DNA: TGTGCCAGCAGTATACCCCCGAAGAGGAGGACAGGGGATACCTACGAGCAGTACTTC
clone size: -; D gene: TRBD1; J gene: TRBJ2-1; V gene: TRBV5-1; CDR3 protein: CASSLTQGADEQFF; CDR3 DNA: TGCGCCAGCAGCTTGACACAGGGGGCCGATGAGCAGTTCTTC
clone size: few; D gene: -; J gene: TRBJ2-3; V gene: TRBV7-2; CDR3 protein: CASKRDIPVGDTQYF; CDR3 DNA: TGTGCCAGCAAGCGGGACATACCCGTGGGGGATACGCAGTATTTT
clone size: -; D gene: -; J gene: TRBJ1-1; V gene: TRBV4-3; CDR3 protein: CASSQEGGSTEAFF; CDR3 DNA: TGCGCCAGCAGCCAAGAAGGGGGAAGCACTGAAGCTTTCTTT
clone size: -; D gene: -; J gene: TRBJ2-5; V gene: TRBV29-1; CDR3 protein: CSVEDGIQETQYF; CDR3 DNA: TGCAGCGTTGAAGATGGAATTCAAGAGACCCAGTACTTC
clone size: few; D gene: TRBD1; J gene: TRBJ2-1; V gene: TRBV7-6; CDR3 protein: CASSFGQGRYEQFF; CDR3 DNA: TGTGCCAGCAGCTTTGGACAGGGGAGGTATGAGCAGTTCTTC
clone size: -; D gene: TRBD2; J gene: TRBJ2-7; V gene: TRBV12-3/TRBV12-4; CDR3 protein: CASSWGGGEQYF; CDR3 DNA: TGTGCCAGCAGTTGGGGGGGAGGCGAGCAGTACTTC
clone size: few; D gene: TRBD2; J gene: TRBJ2-4; V gene: TRBV4-2; CDR3 protein: CASSQNSGGDRAKNIQYF; CDR3 DNA: TGTGCCAGCAGCCAAAATAGCGGGGGGGACCGAGCCAAAAACATTCAGTACTTC
clone size: once; D gene: TRBD2; J gene: TRBJ2-7; V gene: TRBV12-3/TRBV12-4; CDR3 protein: CASSPRLAGGAYEQYF; CDR3 DNA: TGTGCCAGCAGTCCCCGACTAGCGGGAGGTGCCTACGAGCAGTACTTC
clone size: -; D gene: -; J gene: TRBJ2-2; V gene: TRBV7-9; CDR3 protein: CASSLEWDAGELFF; CDR3 DNA: TGTGCCAGCAGCTTAGAATGGGACGCCGGGGAGCTGTTTTTT
clone size: few; D gene: TRBD1; J gene: TRBJ2-7; V gene: TRBV5-1; CDR3 protein: CASSFGDRSSYEQYF; CDR3 DNA: TGCGCCAGCAGCTTTGGGGACAGGAGCTCCTACGAGCAGTACTTC
clone size: -; D gene: -; J gene: TRBJ2-3; V gene: TRBV27; CDR3 protein: CASASNGADTQYF; CDR3 DNA: TGTGCCAGCGCCTCAAATGGGGCAGATACGCAGTATTTT
clone size: -; D gene: -; J gene: TRBJ1-5; V gene: TRBV20-1; CDR3 protein: CSARAGERPQHF; CDR3 DNA: TGCAGTGCTAGAGCCGGGGAACGGCCCCAGCATTTT
clone size: few; D gene: TRBD2; J gene: TRBJ2-1; V gene: TRBV15; CDR3 protein: CATSRANGGRMFDEQFF; CDR3 DNA: TGTGCCACCAGCAGAGCTAACGGCGGGAGGATGTTCGATGAGCAGTTCTTC
clone size: once; D gene: -; J gene: TRBJ1-2; V gene: TRBV12-3/TRBV12-4; CDR3 protein: CASRRQNSYGYTF; CDR3 DNA: TGTGCCAGCCGTCGACAGAACTCCTATGGCTACACCTTC
clone size: -; D gene: -; J gene: TRBJ1-1; V gene: TRBV12-3/TRBV12-4; CDR3 protein: CASSPPRVEAFF; CDR3 DNA: TGTGCCAGCAGTCCCCCCCGGGTTGAAGCTTTCTTT
clone size: many; D gene: -; J gene: TRBJ2-5; V gene: TRBV12-3/TRBV12-4; CDR3 protein: CASRTAPGFQYF; CDR3 DNA: TGTGCCAGCAGGACGGCCCCAGGGTTCCAGTACTTC
clone size: few; D gene: -; J gene: TRBJ1-2; V gene: TRBV24-1; CDR3 protein: CATSDSGIQAVNYGYTF; CDR3 DNA: TGTGCCACCAGTGATTCAGGAATACAGGCGGTTAACTATGGCTACACCTTC
clone size: few; D gene: TRBD2; J gene: TRBJ2-3; V gene: TRBV7-9; CDR3 protein: CASSLARLAELTDTQYF; CDR3 DNA: TGTGCCAGCAGCTTAGCGAGACTAGCGGAGCTCACAGATACGCAGTATTTT
clone size: few; D gene: -; J gene: TRBJ2-4; V gene: TRBV5-4; CDR3 protein: CASSPGGAKNIQYF; CDR3 DNA: TGTGCCAGCAGTCCCGGGGGAGCCAAAAACATTCAGTACTTC
clone size: -; D gene: TRBD2; J gene: TRBJ2-7; V gene: TRBV4-2; CDR3 protein: CASSQGASGVYEQYF; CDR3 DNA: TGTGCCAGCAGCCAAGGGGCTAGCGGGGTGTACGAGCAGTACTTC
clone size: -; D gene: -; J gene: TRBJ2-1; V gene: TRBV10-3; CDR3 protein: CALSPSPPYNEQFF; CDR3 DNA: TGTGCCTTAAGCCCTTCACCCCCCTACAATGAGCAGTTCTTC
clone size: few; D gene: -; J gene: TRBJ2-2; V gene: TRBV11-2; CDR3 protein: CASSRSDSPTGELFF; CDR3 DNA: TGTGCCAGCAGCCGCAGTGACAGTCCTACCGGGGAGCTGTTTTTT
clone size: many; D gene: -; J gene: TRBJ2-5; V gene: TRBV18; CDR3 protein: CASSRDRQETQYF; CDR3 DNA: TGTGCCAGCAGCCGGGACCGCCAAGAGACCCAGTACTTC
clone size: -; D gene: -; J gene: TRBJ2-1; V gene: TRBV5-1; CDR3 protein: CASSVRDEQFF; CDR3 DNA: TGCGCCAGCAGCGTCCGAGATGAGCAGTTCTTC
clone size: many; D gene: -; J gene: TRBJ1-4; V gene: TRBV6-5; CDR3 protein: CASKGPGINEKLFF; CDR3 DNA: TGTGCCAGCAAGGGGCCAGGGATTAATGAAAAACTGTTTTTT
clone size: once; D gene: TRBD1; J gene: TRBJ1-5; V gene: TRBV6-6; CDR3 protein: CASSGTGGPQPQHF; CDR3 DNA: TGTGCCAGCAGCGGAACAGGGGGCCCTCAGCCCCAGCATTTT
clone size: -; D gene: TRBD2; J gene: TRBJ2-3; V gene: TRBV20-1; CDR3 protein: CSARTGRERGAKSTDTQYF; CDR3 DNA: TGCAGTGCTAGAACCGGCCGGGAGCGGGGGGCAAAAAGCACAGATACGCAGTATTTT
clone size: many; D gene: -; J gene: TRBJ2-6; V gene: TRBV18; CDR3 protein: CASSPGNSGANVLTF; CDR3 DNA: TGTGCCAGCTCACCAGGGAATTCTGGGGCCAACGTCCTGACTTTC
clone size: -; D gene: -; J gene: TRBJ2-1; V gene: TRBV14; CDR3 protein: CASSQGTEQFF; CDR3 DNA: TGTGCCAGCAGCCAAGGGACAGAACAGTTCTTC
clone size: once; D gene: -; J gene: TRBJ2-6; V gene: TRBV30; CDR3 protein: CAWIPGNGANVLTF; CDR3 DNA: TGTGCCTGGATTCCGGGGAACGGGGCCAACGTCCTGACTTTC
clone size: few; D gene: TRBD2; J gene: TRBJ2-3; V gene: TRBV7-2; CDR3 protein: CASSSGGFTDTQYF; CDR3 DNA: TGTGCCAGCAGCTCGGGGGGGTTCACAGATACGCAGTATTTT
clone size: -; D gene: -; J gene: TRBJ1-2; V gene: TRBV6-1; CDR3 protein: CASSDFLPKGGYTF; CDR3 DNA: TGTGCCAGCAGTGATTTCCTCCCAAAGGGTGGCTACACCTTC